The present T cell receptor (beta chain) was sequenced within a study of identical twins. Overall study findings and caveats: The same donors were not followed; conclusions instead depended on cross-sectional statistical analysis. Beta out-of-frame sequences showed weaker excess twin sharing.

Template switching supplied a universal primer site; unique molecular identifiers were carried on the cDNA. One entry per CDR3 protein, called by TCRdb with MiXCR from the 5' RACE reads. The table records nearly 900,000 distinct CDR3 sequences, 9% to 15% of them present only once. J was trimmed by 0 bases and V by 2 bases; bases with no gene match: 6. The CDR3 runs to 16 residues. Germline CDR1 reads MGHRA; CDR2 reads YSYEKL. This clonotype was seen ten or more times. Its matching antigen is unknown. Another study also made use of these data, one on yellow fever vaccine responses in identical twins.

The chain is built from TRBV4-1 and TRBJ2-7; TRBD1 matches 8 bases. Material for sequencing was PBMCs. This sequence originates from a young woman in good health. The CDR3 DNA is TGCGCCAGCAGCCAACCGGTAGACAGGGGCTCCTACGAGCAGTACTTC. It is translated as CASSQPVDRGSYEQYF.